Presented here are 3 T cell receptor beta chains from one specimen sequenced in a study of cytomegalovirus exposure and HLA in healthy donors (dated by TCRdb to about 2017). Library creation used the immunoSEQ multiplex PCR assay. For the multiplex PCR, a mixture combining 60 forward primers for TCR Vbeta segments and 13 reverse primers for TCR Jbeta segments was used. In TCRdb, the immuneACCESS table is reduced to in-frame sequences with V and J assigned. These tables do not hold every clone; where another copy was compared, an unresolved V gene accounts for under half, and the others remain unexplained. In this sample the table shows 150,000 to 200,000 clones, roughly four fifths of which occur a single time. Together, the top ten hold 1.5% to 2% of the sample. Input material: PBMCs. These receptors were obtained from a woman under 30 in good health and CMV-seronegative.

The V and J genes are TRBV7-9 and TRBJ1-1; D possibly corresponds to TRBD1 (5 bases). Germline lookup yields CDR1 SEHNR and CDR2 FQNEAQ (reference sequence). V was clipped by 1 base and J by 0 bases, with 15 bases between them. The CDR3 runs 17 residues. CDR3 in amino acids: CASSLVGKRGMNTEAFF. For the CDR3, the DNA is TGTGCCAGCAGCTTAGTTGGGAAAAGGGGAATGAACACTGAAGCTTTCTTT.

The chain is built from TRBV18 and TRBJ2-7, with 14 bases lining up with TRBD2. Germline V gives CDR1 KGHSH, CDR2 LQKENI. The CDR3 is 16 residues long. Trimming removed 3 bases from V and 5 bases from J; junction bases left unmatched: 6. Here the CDR3 DNA reads TGTGCCAGCTCACCGGGGACTAGCGGGAGAAGGCACGAGCAGTACTTC. Protein product: CASSPGTSGRRHEQYF.

In its sample, this clone was seen once. V is TRBV27 and J is TRBJ2-3, with 7 bases that match TRBD2. The CDR3 sequence is 15 residues long. Trimming at V came to 2 bases and at J to 3 bases, leaving 5 bases not matched to a gene. In germline, CDR1 is MNHEY, CDR2 SMNVEV (reference sequence). The CDR3 sequence: CASSLVRERTDTQYF. The CDR3 bases are TGTGCCAGCAGTTTAGTGCGGGAGCGAACAGATACGCAGTATTTT.